This passage covers 19 T cell receptor beta chains from one sample sequenced in a study of T-cell reconstitution after alpha-beta-depleted transplantation in children. This sample's TCRbeta library carried unique molecular identifier barcodes. TCRdb used MiXCR to reprocess the PCR reads, holding one entry per CDR3 protein. This sample has approximately 510,000 distinct CDR3 sequences, with approximately 16% found just once. This material consisted of PBMCs from the stem cell graft donor, taken from the stem cell graft. The receptors stem from a human donor who donated a stem cell graft to a child with acute lymphoblastic leukemia.

The chain employs TRBV11-2 and TRBJ1-3; D is unresolved. V lost 11 bases and J lost 0, with 8 bases in between. CDR1 SGHAT and CDR2 FQNNGV come from the germline V gene. The CDR3 extends over 12 amino acids. The CDR3 is CASGSSGNTIYF. Written as DNA, the CDR3 is TGTGCCTCCGGTAGCTCTGGAAACACCATATATTTT.

This clonotype was counted ten times or more. J is TRBJ2-5 and V is TRBV7-3, with TRBD2 identical over 9 bases. Germline V gene data show CDR1 as SGHTA and CDR2 as FQGTGA. With V trimmed by 5 bases and J by 2 bases, 6 bases remained unmatched. The CDR3 is made up of 15 amino acids. The CDR3 is CASSPSGRTQETQYF. The DNA for the CDR3 is TGTGCCAGCAGCCCGAGCGGGAGGACTCAAGAGACCCAGTACTTC.

The V call is TRBV5-1, the J call TRBJ1-1; a possible D gene is TRBD1 (6 bases). Trimming stripped 5 bases from V and 7 bases from J, with 12 bases between. The CDR3 length is 12 residues. Germline V gives CDR1 SGHRS, CDR2 YFSETQ. This CDR3 reads CASREGQLEAFF. Here the CDR3 DNA reads TGCGCCAGCAGAGAAGGACAGCTTGAAGCTTTCTTT.

A few counts support this clonotype. The CDR3 nucleotides are TGTGCCAGCAGCGTGGGTGGCGGGGTATCCTATGGCTACACCTTC. This translates into CASSVGGGVSYGYTF. This rearrangement joins TRBV9 to TRBJ1-2, with D hard to call. Germline V gene data show CDR1 as SGDLS and CDR2 as YYNGEE. Trimming removed 2 bases at V and 4 bases at J, with 15 bases between. This CDR3 contains 15 residues.

This rearrangement joins TRBV6-1 to TRBJ1-2, with TRBD1 identical over 7 bases. The length of the CDR3 is 15 residues. The germline CDR1 and CDR2 sequences are MNHNS and SASEGT. Trimming at V came to 5 bases and at J to 5 bases, leaving 11 bases not matched to a gene. CDR3 in amino acids: CASSITGASLYGYTF. The CDR3 DNA sequence: TGTGCCAGCAGTATCACAGGGGCCAGTTTATATGGCTACACCTTC.

This chain joins TRBV9 and TRBJ2-2, with no clear D. The CDR3 runs to 15 residues. CDR1 and CDR2 (germline): SGDLS, YYNGEE. Trimming cost V 7 bases and J 0 bases, with 13 bases left between them. DNA for the CDR3: TGTGCCAGCGGGTCGCGCGCGGCGAACACCGGGGAGCTGTTTTTT. The encoded protein is CASGSRAANTGELFF. The whole variable domain, filled in from reference TRBV9 and TRBJ2-2, reads DSGVTQTPKHLITATGQRVTLRCSPRSGDLSVYWYQQSLDQGLQFLIQYYNGEERAKGNILERFSAQQFPDLHSELNLSSLELGDSALYFCASGSRAANTGELFFGEGSRLTVL.

This chain joins TRBV7-3 and TRBJ2-3, with 11 bases identical to TRBD2. The CDR3 length is 15 residues. J lost 4 bases, V lost 5 bases, and 5 bases had no gene match. From germline, CDR1 is SGHTA and CDR2 FQGTGA. The CDR3 DNA reads as TGTGCCAGCAGCGTGATAGCGGGAGGGCCAGATACGCAGTATTTT. It translates to CASSVIAGGPDTQYF.

This clonotype showed up just a few times. The chain has TRBV27 and TRBJ1-1; possibly TRBD1 for D (6 bases). The V gene lost 5 bases and the J gene lost 8 bases, with 12 bases spanning the gap. CDR1 and CDR2 (germline): MNHEY, SMNVEV (reference sequence). There are 12 residues in the CDR3. The CDR3 reads CASSPGTLEAFF. The CDR3 region has the DNA TGTGCCAGCAGTCCCGGGACACTCGAAGCTTTCTTT.

The V call is TRBV6-1, the J call TRBJ2-4; D is unresolved. The CDR3 loop spans 14 amino acids. Deletions cut 5 bases from V and 1 base from J, with 9 bases between. The germline V gene has CDR1 MNHNS and CDR2 SASEGT. CDR3 amino acids: CASSPLMAKNIQYF. The CDR3 nucleotides are TGTGCCAGCAGTCCCTTAATGGCCAAAAACATTCAGTACTTC.

This clonotype has only a few counts. J is TRBJ2-7 and V is TRBV4-1; D unclear. V was pared by 0 bases and J by 3 bases, with 9 bases between. CDR3 length: 14 residues. Germline V CDR1 and CDR2: MGHRA, YSYEKL. The CDR3 here is CASSQDGNLYEQYF. CDR3 nucleotide sequence: TGCGCCAGCAGCCAAGATGGGAACCTCTACGAGCAGTACTTC.

The chain employs TRBV20-1 and TRBJ2-1; a possible D gene is TRBD1 (6 bases). The length of the CDR3 is 14 residues. Germline V lookup: CDR1 DFQATT, CDR2 SNEGSKA (reference sequence). V shed 5 bases and J shed 7 bases, with 18 bases lying between them. CDR3 region: CSARRTVLGNEQFF. The CDR3 nucleotides read TGCAGTGCTCGACGGACAGTCTTGGGGAATGAGCAGTTCTTC.

This clonotype was detected a few times. The rearrangement links TRBV7-9 to TRBJ1-3, with D possibly TRBD1 on 5 matching bases. V was pared by 0 bases and J by 4 bases, with 13 bases between. Per germline, CDR1 SEHNR and CDR2 FQNEAQ (reference sequence). This CDR3 region has 16 residues. The CDR3 nucleotides are TGTGCCAGCAGCTTAGCGGTTTCGGCAGGGGGAAACACCATATATTTT. Translated: CASSLAVSAGGNTIYF.

The chain is built from TRBV6-5 and TRBJ1-2; unclear D gene. V lost 4 bases and J lost 8, with 14 bases in between. Germline V CDR1 and CDR2: MNHEY, SVGAGI. CDR3 size: 13 residues. The chain's CDR3 is CASSSGNQRGYTF. Here the CDR3 DNA reads TGTGCCAGCAGTTCCGGGAACCAACGGGGCTACACCTTC.

V gene TRBV24-1 combines with J gene TRBJ2-1; either TRBD1 or TRBD2 may supply D (6 bases each). V was trimmed by 1 base and J by 2 bases, leaving 11 bases between them. Germline V gene data show CDR1 as KGHDR and CDR2 as SFDVKD. The length of the CDR3 is 16 residues. CDR3 protein: CATSDLTGGAYNEQFF. DNA for the CDR3: TGTGCCACCAGTGATTTAACCGGGGGCGCCTACAATGAGCAGTTCTTC.

J is TRBJ2-7 and V is TRBV20-1, with 7 bases fitting TRBD1. V lost 0 bases, J lost 5 bases, and 7 bases stayed unmatched. CDR3 length: 14 residues. Germline V gene lookup returns CDR1 DFQATT and CDR2 SNEGSKA (reference sequence). The CDR3 nucleotides read TGCAGTGCTAGAGATAGTGACAGGGCGAACGAGCAGTACTTC. Encoded protein: CSARDSDRANEQYF.

This chain links TRBV7-3 with TRBJ2-5; maybe TRBD2 (5 bases). V lost 6 bases to trimming and J lost 5 bases, with 16 bases between them. The CDR3 loop spans 14 amino acids. The V gene's germline CDR1 is SGHTA and CDR2 FQGTGA. The CDR3 loop is CASRRKRTGETQYF. The DNA of the CDR3 is TGTGCCAGCAGGCGGAAGCGGACGGGGGAGACCCAGTACTTC.

This clonotype was detected only a few times. The chain has TRBV18 and TRBJ2-1; no firm D call. Germline CDR1 KGHSH, CDR2 LQKENI. CDR3 size: 14 residues. V lost 3 bases and J lost 5, with 11 bases in between. The CDR3 loop is CASSPLTRNNEQFF. The CDR3 region has the DNA TGTGCCAGCTCACCCTTGACAAGAAACAATGAGCAGTTCTTC.

This clonotype was counted a few times. The chain recombines TRBV20-1 with TRBJ2-1, with TRBD2 matching over 8 bases. V lost 4 bases, J lost 5 bases, and 7 bases stayed unmatched. Germline V gives CDR1 DFQATT, CDR2 SNEGSKA (reference sequence). The CDR3 contains 14 residues. The CDR3 coding sequence is TGCAGTGCTAACCGCGAGCGGGAGAACAATGAGCAGTTCTTC. Amino acid sequence: CSANRERENNEQFF.

The chain recombines TRBV24-1 with TRBJ2-5; a weak D match, TRBD1 (5 bases). The germline gives CDR1 KGHDR, CDR2 SFDVKD. V lost 6 bases, J lost 9 bases, and 16 bases lay in between. CDR3 length: 13 amino acids. CDR3 amino acids: CATSRTGPEAQYF. In DNA form, the CDR3 reads TGTGCCACCAGTCGTACAGGCCCCGAGGCCCAGTACTTC.